The rows below give T cell receptor beta chains drawn from one sample of a study of T cell responses to AZD1222 COVID-19 vaccine. Repertoires were generated with immunoSEQ multiplex PCR, while TCRdb's copy carries only in-frame clones and drops some. The table records about 120,000 clones, about 88% of them present only once. The sample in question was peripheral blood, obtained 28 days after the second AZD1222 dose. These receptors were taken from an adult who received the AZD1222 COVID-19 vaccine. Each CDR3 is given with its conserved first and last residue. D genes are given only for firm matches. Not every row has a clone size; where given, it reads once, few, many or a size class.

TRBV19	TRBJ2-7	TRBD1	.	TGTGCCAGTAGATCTACAGGGGACTCCTACGAGCAGTACTTC	CASRSTGDSYEQYF
TRBV30	TRBJ1-6	.	.	TGTGCCTTAGGGGAGAATTCACCCCTCCACTTT	CALGENSPLHF
TRBV7-8	TRBJ1-1	.	once	TGTGCCAGCAGCCCCACGGGGCGCGGAAGAGCTTTCTTT	CASSPTGRGRAFF
TRBV5-4	TRBJ2-3	TRBD2	.	TGTGCCAGCAGCTTGGCCCCCCTAGCGGCGGGAGAATATTTT	CASSLAPLAAGEYF
TRBV7-9	TRBJ2-6	TRBD1	once	TGTGCCAGCAGCTCAAGGGACAGCTTCTCTGGGGCCAACGTCCTGACTTTC	CASSSRDSFSGANVLTF
TRBV7-9	TRBJ2-5	.	.	TGTGCCAGCAGCTTAGGAGGGATCCGCGAGACCCAGTACTTC	CASSLGGIRETQYF
TRBV5-1	TRBJ1-2	.	.	TGCGCCAGCAGCCCGGGGGGGGCAGCTCCTAACTATGGCTACACCTTC	CASSPGGAAPNYGYTF
TRBV29-1	TRBJ1-2	.	.	TGCAGCGTTGAAGATGGGACGGCCTATGGCTACACCTTC	CSVEDGTAYGYTF
TRBV28	TRBJ1-6	TRBD1	.	TGTGCCAGCAGTTTCCTTCAGGGGGCGGGGTTCTATAATTCACCCCTCCACTTT	CASSFLQGAGFYNSPLHF
TRBV3-1/TRBV3-2	TRBJ2-1	TRBD1	.	TGTGCCAGCAGCCGAAAGGGGACAGAACCCTACAATGAGCAGTTCTTC	CASSRKGTEPYNEQFF
TRBV7-6	TRBJ2-5	TRBD2	.	TGTGCCAGCAGCTCTCTCGGTACTAGCGGGGGAGAGACCCAGTACTTC	CASSSLGTSGGETQYF
TRBV27	TRBJ1-5	.	few	TGTGCCAGCAGTTTAAAAATGTGGGGGGCCTCTTATAGCAATCAGCCCCAGCATTTT	CASSLKMWGASYSNQPQHF
TRBV18	TRBJ1-1	.	.	TGTGCCAGCTCTACCCTCCCAAAGGGGAACACTGAAGCTTTCTTT	CASSTLPKGNTEAFF
TRBV7-9	TRBJ2-2	.	once	TGTGCTTGGCGGGGTCCGAGAACCGGGGAGCTGTTTTTT	CAWRGPRTGELFF
TRBV2	TRBJ1-1	.	.	TGTGCCAGCATGGGAGCGGGGAACACTGAAGCTTTCTTT	CASMGAGNTEAFF
TRBV6-5	TRBJ1-5	TRBD1	.	TGTGCCAGCAGCCCCGGGACAGGGAGCAATCAGCCCCAGCATTTT	CASSPGTGSNQPQHF
TRBV2	TRBJ1-5	.	.	TGTGCCAGCACCGAAACAGCCTCCGTCGATCAGCCCCAGCATTTT	CASTETASVDQPQHF
TRBV7-9	TRBJ1-6	.	few	TGTGCCAGCAGCTTAAATCATAATTCACCCCTCCACTTT	CASSLNHNSPLHF
TRBV30	TRBJ1-1	.	.	TGTGCCTGGAGCCCTGGGGGCTTGAACACTGAAGCTTTCTTT	CAWSPGGLNTEAFF
TRBV2	TRBJ1-1	.	.	TGTGCCAGCAGTGTTTCCCGACCCACTGAAGCTTTCTTT	CASSVSRPTEAFF
TRBV7-8	TRBJ2-7	TRBD1	.	TGTGCCAGCAGCTTATTGGGGACAGGGGCCTACGAGCAGTACTTC	CASSLLGTGAYEQYF
TRBV5-6	TRBJ2-1	.	.	TGTGCCAGCAGCAAGTCGGGACATAACTCCTACAATGAGCAGTTCTTC	CASSKSGHNSYNEQFF
TRBV27	TRBJ1-2	TRBD1	.	TGTGCCAGCAGTTTCACAGGGGGCGCGAGCTATGGCTACACCTTC	CASSFTGGASYGYTF
TRBV4-2	TRBJ2-1	TRBD2	.	TGTGCCAGCAGCCAAGAGCCTTCGCGGGGGGACAATGAGCAGTTCTTC	CASSQEPSRGDNEQFF
TRBV5-1	TRBJ2-3	TRBD1	.	TGTGCCAGCAGGGGGACAGGGGTACGTCGTACGCAGTATTTT	CASRGTGVRRTQYF
TRBV4-3	TRBJ1-2	.	.	TGCGCCAGCAGCTCGGGCCGGGACGGCGGCTATGGCTACACCTTC	CASSSGRDGGYGYTF
TRBV11-3	TRBJ2-2	.	.	TGTGCCAGCAGCTCAACAGGGAACACCGGGGAGCTGTTTTTT	CASSSTGNTGELFF
TRBV15	TRBJ1-1	.	.	TGTGCCACCCGTAGACCGAACACTGAAGCTTTCTTT	CATRRPNTEAFF
TRBV19	TRBJ1-5	.	.	TGTGCCAGTAGTATAGCAGGGAGGGATCAGCCCCAGCATTTT	CASSIAGRDQPQHF
TRBV3-1/TRBV3-2	TRBJ2-1	TRBD1	.	TGTGCCAGCAGTTGGGGCGGGACAGGGGGCAATGAGCAGTTCTTC	CASSWGGTGGNEQFF
TRBV7-9	TRBJ1-5	TRBD1	.	TGTGCCAGCAGCCAGACAGGGAATCAGCCCCAGCATTTT	CASSQTGNQPQHF
TRBV30	TRBJ1-5	.	.	TGTGCCTGGGATAGGGGGGGAGGGATTGGCCAGCCCCAGCATTTT	CAWDRGGGIGQPQHF
TRBV2	TRBJ1-3	.	.	TGTGCCAGCAGGACAGGATTCTCTGGAAACACCATATATTTT	CASRTGFSGNTIYF
TRBV5-1	TRBJ1-2	.	.	TGCGCCAGCAGCCCTGTAGGCGGCGGCTACACCTTC	CASSPVGGGYTF
TRBV7-8	TRBJ1-1	.	.	TGTGCCAGCAGGCTTATGTTACCGAACACTGAAGCTTTCTTT	CASRLMLPNTEAFF
TRBV24-1	TRBJ1-3	.	.	TGTGCCACCAGTGATACTCGGGACACCTCTGGAAACACCATATATTTT	CATSDTRDTSGNTIYF
TRBV28	TRBJ1-2	.	.	TGTGCCAGCAGTCCCGGGGGGGGGAGTGGCGGTGGCTACACCTTC	CASSPGGGSGGGYTF
TRBV11-3	TRBJ1-1	.	.	TGTGCCAGCAGCTTCCGCGGAGGCACTGAAGCTTTCTTT	CASSFRGGTEAFF
TRBV6-5	TRBJ1-1	.	.	TGTGCCAGCAGGCGGACGGCGGGAACTGAAGCTTTCTTT	CASRRTAGTEAFF
TRBV19	TRBJ2-7	TRBD1	.	TGTGCCAGTAGTGAAACAGGGGGCGCTTCCCCATACGAGCAGTACTTC	CASSETGGASPYEQYF
TRBV4-3	TRBJ2-7	.	.	TGCGCCAGCAGCCAAGAGAGGTACTCCTACGAGCAGTACTTC	CASSQERYSYEQYF
TRBV30	TRBJ1-2	.	few	TGTGCCTGGAGTGTAGGGACACCTTATGGCTACACCTTC	CAWSVGTPYGYTF
TRBV9	TRBJ2-2	.	.	TGTGCCAGCAGCGTAGTGGGTAGCGCGAACACCGGGGAGCTGTTTTTT	CASSVVGSANTGELFF
TRBV10-2	TRBJ1-6	TRBD1	.	TGCGCCAGCAGTGGACAGGGGAATTCACCCCTCCACTTT	CASSGQGNSPLHF
TRBV29-1	TRBJ1-1	.	.	TGCAGCGTTGTCCCAGGGCCGGGGGCTGAAGCTTTCTTT	CSVVPGPGAEAFF
TRBV27	TRBJ2-3	.	once	TGTGCCAGCAGTTTAAGCGGGAGCACAGATACGCAGTATTTT	CASSLSGSTDTQYF
TRBV6-6	TRBJ2-6	.	.	TGTGCCAGCGTTTCCTATATGGGAGTGGGGGCCAACGTCCTGACTTTC	CASVSYMGVGANVLTF